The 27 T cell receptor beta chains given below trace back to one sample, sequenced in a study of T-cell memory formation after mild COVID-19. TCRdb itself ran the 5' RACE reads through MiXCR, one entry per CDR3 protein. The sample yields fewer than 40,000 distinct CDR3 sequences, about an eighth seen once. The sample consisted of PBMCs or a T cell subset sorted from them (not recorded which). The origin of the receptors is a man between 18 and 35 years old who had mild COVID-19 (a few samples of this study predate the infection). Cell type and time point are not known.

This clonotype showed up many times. The CDR3 loop reads CASRGQGAGETQYF. Here the CDR3 DNA reads TGTGCCAGTAGGGGGCAGGGCGCCGGGGAGACCCAGTACTTC. The rearrangement uses TRBV7-2 and TRBJ2-5; TRBD1 matches at 7 bases. The CDR3 spans 14 residues. Germline CDR1 reads SGHTA; CDR2 reads FQGNSA. V dropped 9 bases and J dropped 5; count of bases not matched to a gene: 12.

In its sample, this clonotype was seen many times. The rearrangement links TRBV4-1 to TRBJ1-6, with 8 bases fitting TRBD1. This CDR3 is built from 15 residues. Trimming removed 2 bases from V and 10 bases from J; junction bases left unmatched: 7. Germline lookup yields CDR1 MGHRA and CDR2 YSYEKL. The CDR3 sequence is CASSQWGQGASPLHF. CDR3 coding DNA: TGCGCCAGCAGCCAATGGGGCCAGGGGGCCTCACCCCTCCACTTT.

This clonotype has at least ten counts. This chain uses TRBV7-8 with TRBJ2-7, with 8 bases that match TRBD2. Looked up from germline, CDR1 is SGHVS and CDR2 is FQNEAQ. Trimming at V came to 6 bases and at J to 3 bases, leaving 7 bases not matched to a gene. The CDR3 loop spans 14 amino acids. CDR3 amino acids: CASSWTGTSYEQYF. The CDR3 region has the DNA TGTGCCAGCAGTTGGACCGGGACTAGCTACGAGCAGTACTTC.

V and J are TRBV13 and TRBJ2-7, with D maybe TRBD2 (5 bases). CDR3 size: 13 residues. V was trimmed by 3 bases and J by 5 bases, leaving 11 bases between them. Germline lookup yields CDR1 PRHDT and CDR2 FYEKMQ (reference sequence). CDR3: CASSFERADEQYF. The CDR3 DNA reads TGTGCCAGCAGCTTCGAACGAGCGGACGAGCAGTACTTC. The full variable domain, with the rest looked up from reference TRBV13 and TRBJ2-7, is AAGVIQSPRHLIKEKRETATLKCYPIPRHDTVYWYQQGPGQDPQFLISFYEKMQSDKGSIPDRFSAQQFSDYHSELNMSSLELGDSALYFCASSFERADEQYFGPGTRLTVT.

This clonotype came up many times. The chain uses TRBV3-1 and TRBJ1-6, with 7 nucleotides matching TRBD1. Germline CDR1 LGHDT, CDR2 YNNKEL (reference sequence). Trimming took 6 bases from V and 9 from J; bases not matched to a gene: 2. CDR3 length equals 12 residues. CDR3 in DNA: TGTGCCAGCAGGACAGGGTTTTCACCCCTCCACTTT. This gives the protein CASRTGFSPLHF.

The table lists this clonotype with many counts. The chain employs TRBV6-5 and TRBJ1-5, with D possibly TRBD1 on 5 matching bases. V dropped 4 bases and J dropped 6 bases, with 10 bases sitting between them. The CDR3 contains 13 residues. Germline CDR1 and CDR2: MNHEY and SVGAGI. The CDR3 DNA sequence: TGTGCCAGCAGTTCAACTCAGGGTCAGCCCCAGCATTTT. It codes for CASSSTQGQPQHF.

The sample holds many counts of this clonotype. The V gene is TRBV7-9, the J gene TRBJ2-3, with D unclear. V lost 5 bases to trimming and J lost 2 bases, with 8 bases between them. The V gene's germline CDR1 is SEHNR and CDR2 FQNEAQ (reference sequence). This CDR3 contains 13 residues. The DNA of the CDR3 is TGTGCCAGCAGCCAGGACCCCACAGATACGCAGTATTTT. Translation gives CASSQDPTDTQYF. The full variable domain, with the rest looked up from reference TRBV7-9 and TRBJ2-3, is DTGVSQNPRHKITKRGQNVTFRCDPISEHNRLYWYRQTLGQGPEFLTYFQNEAQLEKSRLLSDRFSAERPKGSFSTLEIQRTEQGDSAMYLCASSQDPTDTQYFGPGTRLTVL.

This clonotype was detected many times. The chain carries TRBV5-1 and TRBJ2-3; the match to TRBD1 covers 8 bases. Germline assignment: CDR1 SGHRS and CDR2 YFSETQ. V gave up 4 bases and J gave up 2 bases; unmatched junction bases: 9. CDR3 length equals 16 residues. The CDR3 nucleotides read TGCGCCAGCAGCCACTCAAGGACAGGGATCACAGATACGCAGTATTTT. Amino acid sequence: CASSHSRTGITDTQYF.

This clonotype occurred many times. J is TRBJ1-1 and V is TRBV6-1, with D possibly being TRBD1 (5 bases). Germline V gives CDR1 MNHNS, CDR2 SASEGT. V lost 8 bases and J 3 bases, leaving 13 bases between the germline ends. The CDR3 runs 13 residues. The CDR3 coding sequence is TGTGCCAGCGTTACAGGAGCGGACACTGAAGCTTTCTTT. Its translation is CASVTGADTEAFF.

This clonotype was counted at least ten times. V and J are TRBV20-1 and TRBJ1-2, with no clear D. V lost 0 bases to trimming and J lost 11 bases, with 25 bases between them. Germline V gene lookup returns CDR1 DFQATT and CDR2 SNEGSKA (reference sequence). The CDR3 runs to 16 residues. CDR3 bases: TGCAGTGCTAGAGACATTAAGGGAGCGGCCCTTTTTTGGTACACCTTC. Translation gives CSARDIKGAALFWYTF.

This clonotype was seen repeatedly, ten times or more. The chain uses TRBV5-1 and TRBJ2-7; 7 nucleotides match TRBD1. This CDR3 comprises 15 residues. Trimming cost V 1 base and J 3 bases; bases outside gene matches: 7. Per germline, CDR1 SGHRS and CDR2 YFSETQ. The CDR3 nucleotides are TGCGCCAGCAGCTTGAAGCCAGGGGGTCTCTACGAGCAGTACGTC. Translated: CASSLKPGGLYEQYV.

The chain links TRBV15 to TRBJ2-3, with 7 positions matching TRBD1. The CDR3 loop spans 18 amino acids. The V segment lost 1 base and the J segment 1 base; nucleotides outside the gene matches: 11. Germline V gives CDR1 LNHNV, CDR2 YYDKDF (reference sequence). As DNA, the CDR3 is TGTGCCACCAGCAGAGCTACAGGGGTCGTTCCGGGCACAGATACGCAGTATTTT. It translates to CATSRATGVVPGTDTQYF.

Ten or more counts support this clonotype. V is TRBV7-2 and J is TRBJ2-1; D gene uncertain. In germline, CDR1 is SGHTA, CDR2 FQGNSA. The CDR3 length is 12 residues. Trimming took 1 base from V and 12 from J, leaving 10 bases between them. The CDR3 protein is CASSLVGLGQFF. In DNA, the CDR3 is TGTGCCAGCAGCTTAGTAGGCCTGGGGCAGTTCTTC. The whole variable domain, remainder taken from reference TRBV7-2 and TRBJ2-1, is GAGVSQSPSNKVTEKGKDVELRCDPISGHTALYWYRQSLGQGLEFLIYFQGNSAPDKSGLPSDRFSAERTGGSVSTLTIQRTQQEDSAVYLCASSLVGLGQFFGPGTRLTVL.

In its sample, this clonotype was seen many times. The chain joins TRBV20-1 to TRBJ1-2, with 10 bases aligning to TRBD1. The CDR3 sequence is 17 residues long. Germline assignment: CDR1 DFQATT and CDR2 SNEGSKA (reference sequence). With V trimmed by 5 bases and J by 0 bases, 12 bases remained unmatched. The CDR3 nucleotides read TGCAGTGCTCCCGGGACAGGGGCCCAACTAGCTAACTATGGCTACACCTTC. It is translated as CSAPGTGAQLANYGYTF.

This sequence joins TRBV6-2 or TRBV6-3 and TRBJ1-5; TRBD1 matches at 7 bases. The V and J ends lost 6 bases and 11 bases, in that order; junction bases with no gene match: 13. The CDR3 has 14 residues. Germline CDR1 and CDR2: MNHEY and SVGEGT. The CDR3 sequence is CASSTGQASDAQHF. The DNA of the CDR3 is TGTGCCAGCAGCACCGGACAGGCCTCGGATGCCCAGCATTTT.

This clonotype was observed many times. The CDR3 is CASSMTGEDTDTQYF. The DNA for the CDR3 is TGCGCCAGTAGTATGACAGGGGAGGACACAGATACGCAGTATTTT. This sequence joins TRBV4-1 and TRBJ2-3, with 8 bases fitting TRBD1. Germline CDR1 reads MGHRA; CDR2 reads YSYEKL. This CDR3 region has 15 residues. V dropped 9 bases and J dropped 2; count of bases not matched to a gene: 10.

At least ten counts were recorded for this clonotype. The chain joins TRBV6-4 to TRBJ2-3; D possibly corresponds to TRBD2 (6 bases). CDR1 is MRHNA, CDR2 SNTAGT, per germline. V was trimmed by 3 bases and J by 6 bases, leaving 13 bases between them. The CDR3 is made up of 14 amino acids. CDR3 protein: CASSEARGMDTQYF. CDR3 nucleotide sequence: TGTGCCAGCAGTGAGGCCCGGGGGATGGATACGCAGTATTTT.

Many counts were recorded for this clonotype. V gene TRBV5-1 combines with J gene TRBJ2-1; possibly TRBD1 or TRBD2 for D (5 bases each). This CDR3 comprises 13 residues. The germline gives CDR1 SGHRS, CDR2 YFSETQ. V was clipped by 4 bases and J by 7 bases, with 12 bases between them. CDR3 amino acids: CASSTDWGNEQFF. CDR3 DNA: TGCGCCAGCAGCACGGACTGGGGGAATGAGCAGTTCTTC.

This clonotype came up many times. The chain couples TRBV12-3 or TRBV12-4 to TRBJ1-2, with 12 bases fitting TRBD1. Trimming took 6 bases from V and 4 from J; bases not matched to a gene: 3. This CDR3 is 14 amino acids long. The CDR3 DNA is TGTGCCAGCAGGGGACAGGGGGCAGGCTATGGCTACACCTTC. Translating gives CASRGQGAGYGYTF.

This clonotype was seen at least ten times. The CDR3 sequence: CASSPHGSEETQYF. The CDR3 bases are TGTGCCAGCAGCCCGCACGGGAGTGAGGAGACCCAGTACTTC. The genes are TRBV7-8 and TRBJ2-5; D perhaps matches TRBD2 (6 bases). The CDR3 spans 14 residues. V dropped 5 bases and J dropped 5 bases, with 15 bases sitting between them. Germline V gene sequence: CDR1 SGHVS, CDR2 FQNEAQ.

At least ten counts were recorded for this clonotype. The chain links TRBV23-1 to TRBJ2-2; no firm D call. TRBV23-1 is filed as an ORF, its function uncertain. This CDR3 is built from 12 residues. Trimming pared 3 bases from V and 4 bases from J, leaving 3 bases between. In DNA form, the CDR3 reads TGCGCCAGCAGTCAGATCACCGGGGAGCTGTTTTTT. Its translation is CASSQITGELFF.

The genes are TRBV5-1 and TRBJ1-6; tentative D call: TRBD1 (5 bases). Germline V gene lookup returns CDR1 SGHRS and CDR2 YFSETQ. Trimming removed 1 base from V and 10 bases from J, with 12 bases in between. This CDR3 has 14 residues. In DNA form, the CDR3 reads TGCGCCAGCAGCTTGACCAGGGTATACTCACCCCTCCACTTT. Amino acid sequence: CASSLTRVYSPLHF.

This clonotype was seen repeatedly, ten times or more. The CDR3 region has the DNA TGCGCCAGCAGCCCGAGGAGCTCTGGAAACACCATATATTTT. This encodes CASSPRSSGNTIYF. V is TRBV4-1 and J is TRBJ1-3; no reliable D call. Trimming cost V 4 bases and J 0 bases, with 7 bases left between them. This CDR3 is 14 amino acids long. In germline, CDR1 is MGHRA, CDR2 YSYEKL.

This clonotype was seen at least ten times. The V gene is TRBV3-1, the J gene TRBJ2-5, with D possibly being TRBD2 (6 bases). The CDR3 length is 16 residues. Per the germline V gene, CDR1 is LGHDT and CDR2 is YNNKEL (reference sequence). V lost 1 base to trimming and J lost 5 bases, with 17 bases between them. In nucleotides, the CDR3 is TGTGCCAGCAGCCAAGGTGTGACTAGAGATGGGGAGACCCAGTACTTC. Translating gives CASSQGVTRDGETQYF.

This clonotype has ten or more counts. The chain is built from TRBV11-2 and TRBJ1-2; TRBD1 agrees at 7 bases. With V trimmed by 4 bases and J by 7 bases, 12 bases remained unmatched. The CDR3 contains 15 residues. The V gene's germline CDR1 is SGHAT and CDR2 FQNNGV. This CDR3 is CASSSLKTGSGGYTF. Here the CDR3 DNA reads TGTGCCAGCAGCTCCCTTAAGACAGGGTCGGGTGGCTACACCTTC. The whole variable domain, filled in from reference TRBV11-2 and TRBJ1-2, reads EAGVAQSPRYKIIEKRQSVAFWCNPISGHATLYWYQQILGQGPKLLIQFQNNGVVDDSQLPKDRFSAERLKGVDSTLKIQPAKLEDSAVYLCASSSLKTGSGGYTFGSGTRLTVV.

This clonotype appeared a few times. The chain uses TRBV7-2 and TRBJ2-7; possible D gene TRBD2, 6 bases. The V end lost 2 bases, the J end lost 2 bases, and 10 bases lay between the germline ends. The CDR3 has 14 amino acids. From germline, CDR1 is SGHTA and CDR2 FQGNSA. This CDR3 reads CASSLLAPTYEQYF. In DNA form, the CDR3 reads TGTGCCAGCAGCTTACTAGCGCCGACCTACGAGCAGTACTTC.

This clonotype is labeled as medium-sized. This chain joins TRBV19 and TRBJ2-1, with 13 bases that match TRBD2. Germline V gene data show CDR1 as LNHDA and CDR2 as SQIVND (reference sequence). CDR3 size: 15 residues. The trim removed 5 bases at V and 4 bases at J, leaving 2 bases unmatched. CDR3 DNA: TGTGCCAGTAGTGGGACTAGCGGGGATTACAATGAGCAGTTCTTC. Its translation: CASSGTSGDYNEQFF.